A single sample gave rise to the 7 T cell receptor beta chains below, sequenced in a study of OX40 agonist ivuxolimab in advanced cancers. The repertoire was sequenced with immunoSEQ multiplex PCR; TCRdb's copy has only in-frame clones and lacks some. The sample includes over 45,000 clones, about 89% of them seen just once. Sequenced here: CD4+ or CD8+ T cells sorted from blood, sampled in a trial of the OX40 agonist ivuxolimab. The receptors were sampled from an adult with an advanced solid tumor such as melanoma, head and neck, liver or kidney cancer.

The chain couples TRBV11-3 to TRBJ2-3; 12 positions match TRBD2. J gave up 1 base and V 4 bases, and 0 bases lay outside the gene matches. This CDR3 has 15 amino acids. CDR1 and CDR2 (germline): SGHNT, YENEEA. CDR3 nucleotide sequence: TGTGCCAGCAGCTGGACTAGCGGGGGCACAGATACGCAGTATTTT. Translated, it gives CASSWTSGGTDTQYF.

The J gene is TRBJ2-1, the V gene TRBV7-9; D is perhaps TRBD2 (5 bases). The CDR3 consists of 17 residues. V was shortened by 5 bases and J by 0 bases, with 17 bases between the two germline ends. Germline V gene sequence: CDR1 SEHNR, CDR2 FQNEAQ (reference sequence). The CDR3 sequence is CASSTTLAGTSYNEQFF. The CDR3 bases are TGTGCCAGCAGCACAACCCTTGCGGGCACCTCCTACAATGAGCAGTTCTTC. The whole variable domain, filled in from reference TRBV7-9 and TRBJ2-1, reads DTGVSQNPRHKITKRGQNVTFRCDPISEHNRLYWYRQTLGQGPEFLTYFQNEAQLEKSRLLSDRFSAERPKGSFSTLEIQRTEQGDSAMYLCASSTTLAGTSYNEQFFGPGTRLTVL.

CDR3 protein: CASSLEQITGELFF. As DNA, the CDR3 is TGTGCCAGCAGCTTAGAACAGATCACCGGGGAGCTGTTTTTT. The rearrangement uses TRBV7-8 and TRBJ2-2; D gene uncertain. The CDR3 spans 14 residues. Germline loops: CDR1 SGHVS, CDR2 FQNEAQ. Between the trimmed V and J ends, which lost 1 base and 4 bases, there was a span of 7 bases.

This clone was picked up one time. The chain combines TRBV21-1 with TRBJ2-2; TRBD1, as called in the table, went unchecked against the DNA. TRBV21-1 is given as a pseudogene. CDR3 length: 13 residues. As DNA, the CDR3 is TGTGCCAGCAGCAAGCAGGACACCGGGGAGCTGTTTTTT. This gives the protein CASSKQDTGELFF.

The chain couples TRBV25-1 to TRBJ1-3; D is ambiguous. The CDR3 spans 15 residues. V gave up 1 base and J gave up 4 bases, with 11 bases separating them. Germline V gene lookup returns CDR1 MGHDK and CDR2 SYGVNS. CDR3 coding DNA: TGTGCCAGCAGTGAATTAGGTCAAGAGGGAAACACCATATATTTT. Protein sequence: CASSELGQEGNTIYF.

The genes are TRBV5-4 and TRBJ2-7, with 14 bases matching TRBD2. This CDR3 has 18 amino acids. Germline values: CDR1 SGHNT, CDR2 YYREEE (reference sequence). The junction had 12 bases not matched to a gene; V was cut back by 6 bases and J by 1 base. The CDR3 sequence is CASTRTSGGTTISYEQYF. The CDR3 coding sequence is TGTGCCAGCACCCGGACTAGCGGGGGGACTACCATATCCTACGAGCAGTACTTC.

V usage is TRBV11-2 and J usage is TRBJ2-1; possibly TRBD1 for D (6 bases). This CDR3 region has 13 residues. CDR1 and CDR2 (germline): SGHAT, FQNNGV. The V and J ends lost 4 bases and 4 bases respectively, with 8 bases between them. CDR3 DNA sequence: TGTGCCAGCAGCTGGACAGTTTACAATGAGCAGTTCTTC. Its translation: CASSWTVYNEQFF.